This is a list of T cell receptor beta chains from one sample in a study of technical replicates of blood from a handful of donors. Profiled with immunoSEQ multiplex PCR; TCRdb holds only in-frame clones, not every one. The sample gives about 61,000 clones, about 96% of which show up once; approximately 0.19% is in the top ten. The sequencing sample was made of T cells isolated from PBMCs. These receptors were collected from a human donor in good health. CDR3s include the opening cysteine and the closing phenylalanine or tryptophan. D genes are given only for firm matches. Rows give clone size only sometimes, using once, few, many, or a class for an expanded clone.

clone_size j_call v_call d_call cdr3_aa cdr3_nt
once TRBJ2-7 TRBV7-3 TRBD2 CASSYGGADYEQYF TGTGCCAGCAGCTACGGGGGGGCCGACTACGAGCAGTACTTC
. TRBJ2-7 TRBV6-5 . CASSSSGHGTQYF TGTGCCAGCAGTTCCTCGGGACATGGGACGCAGTACTTC
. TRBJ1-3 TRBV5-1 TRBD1 CANSGTGGIASGNTIYF TGCGCCAACTCTGGGACAGGGGGCATCGCCTCTGGAAACACCATATATTTT
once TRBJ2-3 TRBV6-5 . CASSYQSGRLTDTQYF TGTGCCAGCAGTTATCAGAGCGGAAGGCTCACAGATACGCAGTATTTT
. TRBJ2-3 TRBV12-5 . CASGLFSGDTQYF TGTGCTAGTGGTTTGTTTTCGGGAGATACGCAGTATTTT
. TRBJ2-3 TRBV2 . CASRGTATDTQYF TGTGCCAGCAGGGGGACTGCCACAGATACGCAGTATTTT
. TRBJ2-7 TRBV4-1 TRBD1 CASSQTGTGIYEQYF TGCGCCAGCAGCCAAACCGGGACAGGGATCTACGAGCAGTACTTC
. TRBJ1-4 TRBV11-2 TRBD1 CASSSGTANEKLFF TGTGCCAGCAGCTCCGGGACAGCTAATGAAAAACTGTTTTTT
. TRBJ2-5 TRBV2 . CASSEALSGETQYF TGTGCCAGCAGTGAAGCCTTATCAGGGGAGACCCAGTACTTC
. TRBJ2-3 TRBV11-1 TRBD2 CASSLGTSGSTDTQYF TGTGCCAGCAGCTTAGGGACTAGCGGGAGCACAGATACGCAGTATTTT
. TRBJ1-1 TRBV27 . CASSLSGKGSTEAFF TGTGCCAGCAGTTTATCTGGAAAGGGGTCCACTGAAGCTTTCTTT
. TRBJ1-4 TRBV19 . CASHRGAGEKLFF TGTGCCAGCCATCGGGGGGCGGGTGAAAAACTGTTTTTT
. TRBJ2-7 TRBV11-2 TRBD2 CASSLRLAGENEQYF TGTGCCAGCAGCTTACGACTAGCGGGAGAGAATGAGCAGTACTTC
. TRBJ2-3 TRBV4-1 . CASSSTSPADTQYF TGCGCCAGCAGCTCGACTAGTCCCGCAGATACGCAGTATTTT
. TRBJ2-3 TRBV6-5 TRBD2 CASSLLAGGPDTQYF TGTGCCAGCAGTCTCCTAGCGGGGGGGCCGGATACGCAGTATTTT
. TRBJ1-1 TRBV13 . CASSLRANTEAFF TGTGCCAGCAGCTTAAGAGCGAACACTGAAGCTTTCTTT
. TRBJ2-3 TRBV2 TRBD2 CASSEQREGDTQYF TGTGCCAGCAGTGAGCAGCGGGAGGGAGATACGCAGTATTTT
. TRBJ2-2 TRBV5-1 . CASSLAEGDGAGELFF TGCGCCAGCAGCTTGGCCGAGGGGGATGGCGCCGGGGAGCTGTTTTTT
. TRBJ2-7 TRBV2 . CASSGRAYEQYF TGTGCCAGCTCCGGGCGGGCCTACGAGCAGTACTTC
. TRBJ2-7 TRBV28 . CASQSSESSYEQYF TGTGCCAGCCAGTCCAGCGAAAGCTCCTACGAGCAGTACTTC
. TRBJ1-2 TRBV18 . CASSLRQDRGYTF TGTGCCAGCTCACTCCGACAGGACCGCGGCTACACCTTC
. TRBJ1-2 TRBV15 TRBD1 CATSSDLDRVTGYTF TGTGCCACCAGCAGTGATCTGGACAGGGTGACTGGCTACACCTTC